Listed here are 21 T cell receptor beta chains from one sample, sequenced in a study of blood T cell repertoires in COVID-19. Sequencing was performed with immunoSEQ multiplex PCR; in TCRdb, only in-frame clones are kept and a portion is missing. The sample lists approximately 310,000 clones; about nine tenths were seen once. The specimen sequenced was peripheral blood. These receptor sequences come from a man aged 50-60 years with active or convalescent COVID-19.

Details on this clone: This CDR3 is also generated by other DNA sequences in the sample. The chain combines TRBV4-1 with TRBJ1-1; tentative D call: TRBD1 (5 bases). V shed 3 bases and J shed 1 base, with 9 bases lying between them. Germline V gene lookup returns CDR1 MGHRA and CDR2 YSYEKL. The CDR3 totals 14 residues. The CDR3 DNA is TGCGCCAGCAGCCAGGACAAAACGAACACTGAAGCTTTCTTT. Translation: CASSQDKTNTEAFF.

This chain connects TRBV6-2 or TRBV6-3 to TRBJ2-3; the match to TRBD2 covers 8 bases. From germline, CDR1 is MNHEY and CDR2 SVGEGT. Trimming removed 3 bases from V and 6 bases from J; junction bases left unmatched: 8. The CDR3 length is 15 residues. The CDR3 DNA reads as TGTGCCAGCAGTTATGCGGGGGGTCAATGGGATACGCAGTATTTT. It is translated as CASSYAGGQWDTQYF.

The chain employs TRBV5-1 and TRBJ1-2, with D perhaps TRBD1 (5 bases). The CDR3 length is 13 residues. Germline CDR1 is SGHRS and CDR2 is YFSETQ. V was cut by 4 bases and J by 2 bases, with 9 bases left in between. The CDR3 sequence is CASSPGHNYGYTF. The CDR3 nucleotides are TGCGCCAGCAGCCCCGGACACAACTATGGCTACACCTTC.

This clone has just a few counts. The chain couples TRBV19 to TRBJ2-7; 7 bases align to TRBD2. From germline, CDR1 is LNHDA and CDR2 SQIVND (reference sequence). CDR3 length: 14 amino acids. V was pared by 5 bases and J by 7 bases, with 11 bases of the junction left unmatched. The CDR3 DNA follows: TGTGCCAGTAGTCCCCCCTCGGCGGGAGATGAGCAGTACTTC. Amino acids: CASSPPSAGDEQYF. Supplemented by reference TRBV19 and TRBJ2-7, the full variable domain reads DGGITQSPKYLFRKEGQNVTLSCEQNLNHDAMYWYRQDPGQGLRLIYYSQIVNDFQKGDIAEGYSVSREKKESFPLTVTSAQKNPTAFYLCASSPPSAGDEQYFGPGTRLTVT.

In this sample, this clone turned up once. The chain is built from TRBV11-2 and TRBJ2-5; 7 nucleotides align to TRBD2. Germline lookup yields CDR1 SGHAT and CDR2 FQNNGV. This CDR3 spans 14 amino acids. The J segment lost 7 bases and the V segment lost 0 bases, leaving 5 bases of the junction unmatched. CDR3 DNA sequence: TGTGCCAGCAGCTTAGAATTCGGGGAGGGGACCCAGTACTTC. It is translated as CASSLEFGEGTQYF.

The CDR3 spells CATSDPSDHTGELFF. CDR3 nucleotides: TGTGCCACCAGTGATCCCAGCGACCACACCGGGGAGCTGTTTTTT. The chain combines TRBV24-1 with TRBJ2-2, with D hard to call. Germline V CDR1 and CDR2: KGHDR, SFDVKD. This CDR3 comprises 15 residues. Trimming pared 3 bases from V and 3 bases from J, leaving 10 bases between.

The J gene is TRBJ1-1, the V gene TRBV7-2; possible D gene TRBD1, 6 bases. Per the germline V gene, CDR1 is SGHTA and CDR2 is FQGNSA. CDR3 size: 12 residues. Deletions cut 2 bases from V and 8 bases from J, with 9 bases between. In DNA, the CDR3 is TGTGCCAGCAGCTTATATAGGGGGGAAGCTTTCTTT. Amino acids: CASSLYRGEAFF.

In DNA form, the CDR3 reads TGTGCCAGCAGCTTAGGAGGGAGTAATTTCGAAGAGACCCAGTACTTC. Protein product: CASSLGGSNFEETQYF. V is TRBV11-2 and J is TRBJ2-5, with TRBD2 as a possible D gene (5 bases). The CDR3 loop spans 16 amino acids. With 1 base removed from V and 3 bases from J, the gap between germline ends came to 15 bases. Germline CDR1 and CDR2: SGHAT and FQNNGV. Full variable domain (remainder filled in from reference TRBV11-2 and TRBJ2-5): EAGVAQSPRYKIIEKRQSVAFWCNPISGHATLYWYQQILGQGPKLLIQFQNNGVVDDSQLPKDRFSAERLKGVDSTLKIQPAKLEDSAVYLCASSLGGSNFEETQYFGPGTRLLVL.

The chain is built from TRBV19 and TRBJ2-7; no clear D. Germline CDR1 and CDR2: LNHDA and SQIVND (reference sequence). Trimming took off 3 bases at V and 4 bases at J, with 19 bases between the two ends. CDR3 length: 16 amino acids. CDR3 coding DNA: TGTGCCAGTAGTATGCAGCGCCTCCCGAAACCTTACGAGCAGTACTTC. Translation gives CASSMQRLPKPYEQYF.

The CDR3 loop reads CASKDSGTGYQPQHF. CDR3 DNA: TGTGCCAGTAAGGACTCCGGGACAGGATATCAGCCCCAGCATTTT. This chain uses TRBV19 with TRBJ1-5, with 8 bases fitting TRBD1. Germline CDR1 reads LNHDA; CDR2 reads SQIVND (reference sequence). The CDR3 extends over 15 amino acids. Trimming at V came to 7 bases and at J to 5 bases, leaving 10 bases not matched to a gene.

The chain uses TRBV6-5 and TRBJ1-1; a possible D gene is TRBD1 (5 bases). Germline values: CDR1 MNHEY, CDR2 SVGAGI. The length of the CDR3 is 15 residues. V was cut by 2 bases and J by 4 bases, with 14 bases left in between. CDR3: CASSYQAGGFTEAFF. CDR3 in DNA: TGTGCCAGCAGTTACCAAGCCGGGGGTTTCACTGAAGCTTTCTTT.

The genes are TRBV7-3 and TRBJ2-7; 8 positions match TRBD1. CDR1 and CDR2 from the germline V gene are SGHTA and FQGTGA. J lost 3 bases, V lost 2 bases, and 6 bases had no gene match. This CDR3 region has 15 residues. The CDR3 DNA reads TGTGCCAGCAGCTTATTCGGACAGGGAGACTACGAGCAGTACTTC. Protein: CASSLFGQGDYEQYF.

This clone was observed a few times. The chain recombines TRBV19 with TRBJ1-3; D unclear. Germline CDR1 reads LNHDA; CDR2 reads SQIVND (reference sequence). Trimming took 7 bases from V and 0 from J, leaving 13 bases between them. This CDR3 is built from 15 residues. The CDR3 DNA follows: TGTGCCAGTAATAGTCCAATGAGCTCTGGAAACACCATATATTTT. It specifies CASNSPMSSGNTIYF.

The chain couples TRBV7-2 to TRBJ1-1; 8 positions match TRBD1. The trim removed 5 bases at V and 10 bases at J, leaving 18 bases unmatched. This CDR3 spans 16 amino acids. Germline V gene lookup returns CDR1 SGHTA and CDR2 FQGNSA. DNA for the CDR3: TGTGCCAGCAGCCCCCAGGGGGCGGGCAAAGGTGGTGGAGCTTTCTTT. Its protein product is CASSPQGAGKGGGAFF.

This chain joins TRBV2 and TRBJ1-2; TRBD1 matches at 7 bases. Germline CDR1 is SNHLY and CDR2 is FYNNEI. This CDR3 region has 14 residues. Losses at the gene ends were 1 base for V and 7 bases for J; bases not matched to a gene: 6. The CDR3 DNA follows: TGTGCCAGCAGTGAAGAGGGGGCCCTGGGTGGCTACACCTTC. It yields the protein CASSEEGALGGYTF.

The CDR3 protein is CASSGGAPTSTDTQYF. The CDR3 DNA reads TGTGCCAGCAGTGGGGGGGCGCCGACAAGCACAGATACGCAGTATTTT. The chain employs TRBV9 and TRBJ2-3, with D perhaps matching TRBD2 (7 bases). V was pared by 5 bases and J by 0 bases, with 16 bases between. Germline V gene lookup returns CDR1 SGDLS and CDR2 YYNGEE. There are 16 residues in the CDR3. Looking up the rest from reference TRBV9 and TRBJ2-3 gives the full variable domain: DSGVTQTPKHLITATGQRVTLRCSPRSGDLSVYWYQQSLDQGLQFLIQYYNGEERAKGNILERFSAQQFPDLHSELNLSSLELGDSALYFCASSGGAPTSTDTQYFGPGTRLTVL.

The chain joins TRBV30 to TRBJ1-1, with D tentatively TRBD1 (5 bases). The ends were cut back, 0 bases at V and 4 bases at J, with 9 bases in the middle. Germline V gene data show CDR1 as GTSNPN and CDR2 as SVGIG (reference sequence). This CDR3 spans 13 amino acids. CDR3 in amino acids: CAWSVRGVTEAFF. The CDR3 DNA reads as TGTGCCTGGAGTGTACGGGGGGTCACTGAAGCTTTCTTT.

This clone has just one count. The rearrangement joins TRBV7-3 to TRBJ2-1; 12 nucleotides line up with TRBD2. CDR1 is SGHTA, CDR2 FQGTGA, per germline. This CDR3 is built from 15 residues. V gave up 6 bases and J gave up 6 bases; unmatched junction bases: 6. This CDR3 is CASSSTSGSSNEQFF. DNA of the CDR3: TGTGCCAGCAGTTCGACTAGCGGGAGCTCCAATGAGCAGTTCTTC.

The chain couples TRBV7-2 to TRBJ1-1; 11 bases match TRBD1. Trimming took 6 bases from V and 9 from J; bases not matched to a gene: 15. Germline CDR1 reads SGHTA; CDR2 reads FQGNSA. This CDR3 contains 16 residues. The CDR3 sequence is CASSLGAGTGGFKAFF. CDR3 nucleotide sequence: TGTGCCAGCAGTTTGGGAGCCGGGACAGGGGGTTTTAAAGCTTTCTTT.

The rearrangement uses TRBV9 and TRBJ2-1; 10 bases map to TRBD1. Trimming removed 4 bases from V and 6 bases from J; junction bases left unmatched: 7. Germline CDR1 and CDR2: SGDLS and YYNGEE. This CDR3 spans 15 amino acids. This CDR3 is CASSQGQGKGNEQFF. In nucleotides, the CDR3 is TGTGCCAGCAGCCAGGGACAGGGGAAGGGCAATGAGCAGTTCTTC.

This clone was recorded only once. The chain combines TRBV5-1 with TRBJ2-7, with 9 nucleotides matching TRBD2. This CDR3 is 16 amino acids long. The V and J ends lost 3 bases and 2 bases, in that order; junction bases with no gene match: 9. From germline, CDR1 is SGHRS and CDR2 YFSETQ. The chain's CDR3 is CASSSGGGEVPYEQYF. In DNA form, the CDR3 reads TGCGCCAGCAGCTCCGGCGGGGGGGAGGTCCCCTACGAGCAGTACTTC.